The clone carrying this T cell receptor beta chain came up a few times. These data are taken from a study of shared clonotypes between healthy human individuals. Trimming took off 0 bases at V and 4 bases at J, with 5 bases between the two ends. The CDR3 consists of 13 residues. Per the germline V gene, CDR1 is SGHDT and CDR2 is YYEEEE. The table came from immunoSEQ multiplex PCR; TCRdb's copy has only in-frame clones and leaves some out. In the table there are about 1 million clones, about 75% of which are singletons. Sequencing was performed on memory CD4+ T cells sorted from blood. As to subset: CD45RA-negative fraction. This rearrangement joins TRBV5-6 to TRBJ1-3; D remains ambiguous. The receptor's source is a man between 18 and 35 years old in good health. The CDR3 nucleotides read TGTGCCAGCAGCTTGGTACAGGGAAACACCATATATTTT. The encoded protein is CASSLVQGNTIYF.